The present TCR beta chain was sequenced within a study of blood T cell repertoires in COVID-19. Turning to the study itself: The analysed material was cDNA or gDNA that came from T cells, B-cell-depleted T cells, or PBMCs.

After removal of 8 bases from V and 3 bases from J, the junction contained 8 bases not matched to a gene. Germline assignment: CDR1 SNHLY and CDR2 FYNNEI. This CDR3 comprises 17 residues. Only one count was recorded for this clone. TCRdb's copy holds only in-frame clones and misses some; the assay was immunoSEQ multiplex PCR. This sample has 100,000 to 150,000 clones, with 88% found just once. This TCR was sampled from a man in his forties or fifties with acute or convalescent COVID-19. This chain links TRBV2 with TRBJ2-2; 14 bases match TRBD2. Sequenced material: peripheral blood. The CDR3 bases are TGTGCCAGCGGACTAGCGGGAGGTATTAGGCACACCGGGGAGCTGTTTTTT. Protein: CASGLAGGIRHTGELFF.